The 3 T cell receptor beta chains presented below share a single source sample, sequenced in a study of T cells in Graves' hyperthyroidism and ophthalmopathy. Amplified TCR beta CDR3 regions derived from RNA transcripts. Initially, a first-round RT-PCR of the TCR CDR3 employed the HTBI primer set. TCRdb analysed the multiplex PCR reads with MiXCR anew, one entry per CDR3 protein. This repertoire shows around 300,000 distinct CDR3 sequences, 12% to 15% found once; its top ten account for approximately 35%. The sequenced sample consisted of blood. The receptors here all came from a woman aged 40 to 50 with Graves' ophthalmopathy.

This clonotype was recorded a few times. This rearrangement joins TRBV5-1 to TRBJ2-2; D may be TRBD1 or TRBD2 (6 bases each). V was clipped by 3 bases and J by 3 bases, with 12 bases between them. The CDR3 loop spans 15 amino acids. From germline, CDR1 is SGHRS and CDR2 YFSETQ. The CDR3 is CASSSGGRDTGELFF. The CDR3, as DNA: TGCGCCAGCAGCTCTGGGGGGCGCGACACCGGGGAGCTGTTTTTT.

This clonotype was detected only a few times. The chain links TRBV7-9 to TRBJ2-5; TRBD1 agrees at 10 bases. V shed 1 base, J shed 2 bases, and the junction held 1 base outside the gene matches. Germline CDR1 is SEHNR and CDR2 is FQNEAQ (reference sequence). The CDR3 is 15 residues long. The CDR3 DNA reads TGTGCCAGCAGCTTAGGGGGACAGGGGCAAGAGACCCAGTACTTC. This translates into CASSLGGQGQETQYF.

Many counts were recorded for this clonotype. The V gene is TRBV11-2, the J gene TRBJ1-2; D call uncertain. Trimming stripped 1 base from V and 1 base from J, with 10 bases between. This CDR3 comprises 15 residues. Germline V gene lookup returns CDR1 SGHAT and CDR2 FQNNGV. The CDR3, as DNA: TGTGCCAGCAGCTTAGGTCGGGTTTTTAACTATGGCTACACCTTC. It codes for CASSLGRVFNYGYTF.